This T cell receptor beta chain was observed in a study of T cell repertoires in cytomegalovirus infection. The overall study: Indications of both CMV infection and matching HLA type were provided by public TCR beta signatures.

With regard to this clonotype: Its target is unknown.

The V and J ends lost 6 bases and 3 bases, in that order; junction bases with no gene match: 7. This CDR3 region has 14 residues. The germline CDR1 and CDR2 sequences are DFQATT and SNEGSKA (reference sequence). TCRdb reprocessed the reads via MiXCR and lists one record per CDR3 protein. The sample records around 630,000 distinct CDR3 sequences, around 24% being singletons. Whole-study findings and limits: Summed frequency of public TCR beta families distinguished CMV carriers with the relevant HLA. HLA-C-restricted CMV-specific TCR beta clonotypes prevailed in the ex vivo response.

The sequenced sample was CD8+ T cells from PBMCs. The clonotype was recovered from a human donor in good health (CMV status not recorded). Some clones in this sample may be carry-over from other donors' samples. The chain joins TRBV20-1 to TRBJ2-7, with 11 positions matching TRBD1. The CDR3 DNA reads TGCAGTGCCCACCGGGACAGGGGGATCTACGAGCAGTACTTC. Residues: CSAHRDRGIYEQYF.